The table lists the clone carrying this TCR beta chain with many counts. Its matching antigen is unknown. Treg sorting used a CD4+CD25+CD127-/low gate. Semi-nested PCR with Nested Universal Primer A followed constant-region reverse priming of full-length variable regions. TCRdb independently ran MiXCR on the 5' RACE reads; one entry per CDR3 protein. Among approximately 40,000 distinct CDR3 sequences listed, about 20% were seen once. Overall study results and limits: Greatest tumor Treg TCR overlap was with tumor naive CD4+ cells.

Germline-derived CDR1 and CDR2 are MDHEN and SYDVKM. Trimming pared 3 bases from V and 0 bases from J, leaving 9 bases between. The CDR3 consists of 15 residues. Sample: Tregs sorted from blood. The source is a female donor with breast cancer. The J gene is TRBJ1-5, the V gene TRBV28; D unresolved. In nucleotides, the CDR3 is TGTGCCAGCAGTTTGATAACCTATAGCAATCAGCCCCAGCATTTT. This sequence encodes CASSLITYSNQPQHF.